The TCR beta chain described here comes from a study of T cells after yellow fever vaccination. Study conclusions and caveats: Contaminating bulk clonotypes could be abundant in FACS-sorted repertoires. The secondary response was weaker, and its peak arrived faster, on day 5 versus 15.

This CDR3 comprises 11 residues. Trimming stripped 6 bases from V and 4 bases from J, with 5 bases between. Germline CDR1 reads KGHSH; CDR2 reads LQKENI. This clonotype was counted many times. What it binds is not known. It was through 5'RACE template switching that TCR cDNA was made, with a universal primer site and UMIs added. In TCRdb, the 5' RACE reads were re-called with MiXCR into one record per CDR3 protein. Found here are around 140,000 distinct CDR3 sequences, 7% to 9% of them singletons; the top ten hold under 0.85%. The sequence was obtained from a man aged 30 to 39 who received the YFV17D yellow fever vaccine. The sequenced sample was CD4+ T cells sorted from PBMCs, obtained 5 days after the yellow fever booster vaccination. The chain combines TRBV18 with TRBJ2-3; D unresolved. Here the CDR3 reads CASSPSDTQYF. The CDR3 nucleotides are TGTGCCAGCTCGCCCTCAGATACGCAGTATTTT.